This TCR beta chain was obtained from a study of radiotherapy plus CTLA-4 blockade in lung cancer. Study observations and caveats: Early clone dynamics of blood T cells, plus interferon-beta, reportedly predicted response best. Expansion in blood of tumor-derived TCR clones was seen after radiotherapy plus ipilimumab.

Between the trimmed V and J ends, which lost 7 bases and 7 bases, there was a span of 20 bases. The CDR3 runs to 15 residues. Germline V gene lookup returns CDR1 MDHEN and CDR2 SYDVKM. TCRdb keeps only in-frame clones here, not all; method: immunoSEQ multiplex PCR. The sample contains approximately 50,000 clones, 86% of which appear only once. On this clone itself: Its antigen remains unidentified.

This receptor was identified in a human donor with non-small cell lung cancer that progressed on radiotherapy plus ipilimumab. Some clones in this sample may be carry-over from other donors' samples. V usage is TRBV28 and J usage is TRBJ2-1, with D possibly being TRBD2 (6 bases). The source material was peripheral blood, sampled from a patient treated with radiotherapy plus ipilimumab. CDR3 amino acids: CASTVPRLGGNEQFF. CDR3 bases: TGTGCCAGCACCGTACCCCGACTAGGAGGTAATGAGCAGTTCTTC. Combining the CDR3 with reference TRBV28 and TRBJ2-1 gives the whole variable domain DVKVTQSSRYLVKRTGEKVFLECVQDMDHENMFWYRQDPGLGLRLIYFSYDVKMKEKGDIPEGYSVSREKKERFSLILESASTNQTSMYLCASTVPRLGGNEQFFGPGTRLTVL.